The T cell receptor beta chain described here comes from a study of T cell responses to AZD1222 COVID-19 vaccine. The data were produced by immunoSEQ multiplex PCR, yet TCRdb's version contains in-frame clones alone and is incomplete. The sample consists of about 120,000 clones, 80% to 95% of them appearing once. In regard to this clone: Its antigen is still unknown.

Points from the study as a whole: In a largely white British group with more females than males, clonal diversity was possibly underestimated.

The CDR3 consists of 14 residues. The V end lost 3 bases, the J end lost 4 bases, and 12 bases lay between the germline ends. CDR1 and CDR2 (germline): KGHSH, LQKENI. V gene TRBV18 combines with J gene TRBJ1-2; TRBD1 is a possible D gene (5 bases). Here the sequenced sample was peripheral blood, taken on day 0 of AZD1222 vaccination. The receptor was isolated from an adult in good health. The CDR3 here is CASSPDGQGYGYTF. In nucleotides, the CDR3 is TGTGCCAGCTCACCGGATGGGCAGGGCTATGGCTACACCTTC.